These T cell receptor beta chains were read from a single sample in a study of blood T cell repertoires in COVID-19. Clones were read by immunoSEQ multiplex PCR, and TCRdb kept only the in-frame ones, dropping some. The sample holds around 160,000 clones, 81% seen once. Input material: peripheral blood. These receptors all stem from a man aged 55 to 70 with active or convalescent COVID-19. CDR3s include the opening cysteine and the closing phenylalanine or tryptophan. D genes are given only for firm matches. Only some rows state a clone size, as once, few, many or a class for expanded clones.

>TRBJ1-6|NA|TRBV25-1|TRBD1
TGTGCCAGCAGTCCCCCCGGGACAGGGGTAACACCCCTCCACTTT
CASSPPGTGVTPLHF
>TRBJ1-6|NA|TRBV18|TRBD1
TGTGCCAGCTCACCCCCCGGCAGGGGGGATTCACCCCTCCACTTT
CASSPPGRGDSPLHF
>TRBJ2-3|NA|TRBV9|TRBD2
TGTGCCAGCAGCGTAGAAGGACTAGCGGGAACAGATACGCAGTATTTT
CASSVEGLAGTDTQYF
>TRBJ1-2|NA|TRBV5-1|TRBD1
TGCGCCAGCAGAAATACAGGGGCCGCGTCCGGACGTGCTGGCTACACCTTC
CASRNTGAASGRAGYTF
>TRBJ2-7|NA|TRBV19|NA
TGTGCCAGTAGTACCGCCGACAGATCCCGCGAGCAGTACTTC
CASSTADRSREQYF
>TRBJ1-2|NA|TRBV5-1|TRBD1
TGCGCCAGCAGCCAAGAGGCAGGGGGCTATGGCTACACCTTC
CASSQEAGGYGYTF
>TRBJ1-2|NA|TRBV27|NA
TGTGCCAGCAGTGGAACAGGGATGGAGTATGGCTACACCTTC
CASSGTGMEYGYTF
>TRBJ1-1|NA|TRBV2|TRBD1
TGTGCCAGCGGCAGGGGGAGCACTGAAGCTTTCTTT
CASGRGSTEAFF
>TRBJ2-4|NA|TRBV6-4|TRBD1
TGTGCCAGCAGTAGGACAGGGCAATTAGCCAAAAACATTCAGTACTTC
CASSRTGQLAKNIQYF
>TRBJ1-2|NA|TRBV28|TRBD1
TGTGCCAGCAGTTTCACCCCCGACAGGGGTGGTTGCTACACCTTC
CASSFTPDRGGCYTF
>TRBJ2-5|NA|TRBV27|NA
TGTGCCAGCAGATTTTCCGGGTTCCAAGAGACCCAGTACTTC
CASRFSGFQETQYF
>TRBJ2-7|NA|TRBV14|TRBD1
TGTGCCAGCAGCCAAGATTCGGGACGCAGGGGGCGCGGACTCCACGAGCAGTACTTC
CASSQDSGRRGRGLHEQYF
>TRBJ2-2|NA|TRBV7-6|NA
TGTGCCAGCAGCTTAGCGACTACCGGGGAGCTGTTTTTT
CASSLATTGELFF
>TRBJ2-7|NA|TRBV6-5|TRBD1
TGTGCCAGCAGAAAAGGACAGGGGTGGGAGCAGTACTTC
CASRKGQGWEQYF
>TRBJ2-2|once|TRBV3-1/TRBV3-2|NA
TGTGCCAGCAGCCACCCAGTGGAGAGAACCGGGGAGCTGTTTTTT
CASSHPVERTGELFF
>TRBJ1-2|NA|TRBV7-9|NA
TGTGCCAGCAGCGGGCGCCAGGTCTATGGCTACACCTTC
CASSGRQVYGYTF
>TRBJ2-7|NA|TRBV19|NA
TGTGCCAGTAGTATATTGGGCAGTTCCTACGAGCAGTACTTC
CASSILGSSYEQYF
>TRBJ1-5|NA|TRBV2|TRBD1
TGTGCCAGCAGTCTAGGCCCCACGACAGGGCCTCAGCCCCAGCATTTT
CASSLGPTTGPQPQHF
>TRBJ1-2|NA|TRBV5-4|NA
TGTGCCAGCAGCTTGGGGCAGACACGGCCCTATGGCTACACCTTC
CASSLGQTRPYGYTF
>TRBJ2-5|NA|TRBV11-2|NA
TGTGCCAGCAGCCAGGGGGGTTCCGGTGGCCAGTACTTC
CASSQGGSGGQYF
>TRBJ2-2|NA|TRBV9|TRBD2
TGTGCCAGCAGCGTAGCGGGGGGGCCCACCGGGGAGCTGTTTTTT
CASSVAGGPTGELFF
>TRBJ2-3|NA|TRBV4-1|TRBD2
TGCGCCAGCAGCCACGCTAGCGGTGCGAAAGATACGCAGTATTTT
CASSHASGAKDTQYF
>TRBJ1-6|NA|TRBV19|NA
TGTGCCAGTACTGCCAGGGATAATTCACCCCTCCACTTT
CASTARDNSPLHF
>TRBJ1-3|few|TRBV10-3|NA
TGTGCCATCAGTTTACAGGCTTCCTCTGGAAACACCATATATTTT
CAISLQASSGNTIYF
>TRBJ2-5|NA|TRBV10-3|TRBD2
TGTGCCATCAGTGGAGAAATCGGACTAGCGGGAGGGGAGACCCAGTACTTC
CAISGEIGLAGGETQYF
>TRBJ2-1|many|TRBV2|NA
TGTGCCATACTAGACAATGAGCAGTTCTTC
CAILDNEQFF
>TRBJ2-5|NA|TRBV7-7|NA
TGTGCCAGCAGCTTAGGTACAGGAGAGACCCAGTACTTC
CASSLGTGETQYF
>TRBJ1-3|few|TRBV11-3|NA
TGTGCCAGCAGCTTAGAAGTCGAGGGAACCAGAGGGAACCCTGGAAACACCATATATTTT
CASSLEVEGTRGNPGNTIYF
>TRBJ2-7|NA|TRBV5-4|TRBD1
TGTGCCAGCAGCTGGACCGGGACAGGGGTCGGGGAGCAGTACTTC
CASSWTGTGVGEQYF
>TRBJ1-2|once|TRBV7-2|NA
TGTGCCAGCAGCTCAAGACAGGACCTCACCTGGGGCTACACCTTC
CASSSRQDLTWGYTF
>TRBJ1-5|NA|TRBV6-6|NA
TGTGCCAGCAGTTACCCGGGAGGATCTAGCAATCAGCCCCAGCATTTT
CASSYPGGSSNQPQHF
>TRBJ2-5|NA|TRBV19|NA
TGTGCCAGTAGTAAGACAGCGCAAGAGACCCAGTACTTC
CASSKTAQETQYF
>TRBJ1-3|NA|TRBV3-1/TRBV3-2|NA
TGTGCCAGCAGCCAAGGGGGCAACTCTGGAAACACCATATATTTT
CASSQGGNSGNTIYF
>TRBJ1-1|few|TRBV29-1|NA
TGCAGCGTTGAACCCGGGAACACTGAAGCTTTCTTT
CSVEPGNTEAFF